This TCR beta chain comes out of a study of early T cells in non-severe SARS-CoV-2 infection. Across the study: Sequenced bulk RNA came from whole blood that was unsorted, and chains were unpaired. Study-level points and caveats: Database matching using VDJdb favored anti-spike CD8 responses, with private and CD4 specificities left missing.

At least ten counts were recorded for this clonotype. What it binds is not known. Trimming cost V 0 bases and J 7 bases, with 7 bases left between them. Germline V lookup: CDR1 SGHAT, CDR2 FQNNGV. The CDR3 spans 14 residues. Tagging with unique molecular identifiers was applied to individual cDNA molecules. From the 5' RACE reads, TCRdb called clonotypes with MiXCR, one entry per CDR3 protein. Of tens of thousands of distinct CDR3 sequences listed, over 12% are singletons. The source is an adult who was a healthcare worker with PCR-confirmed SARS-CoV-2 infection or an uninfected control (not recorded which). The chain has TRBV11-2 and TRBJ1-6; tentative D call: TRBD1 (5 bases). The sequencing input was whole blood. CDR3 residues: CASSLDPGNSPLHF. The CDR3 DNA follows: TGTGCCAGCAGCTTAGACCCAGGGAATTCACCCCTCCACTTT.